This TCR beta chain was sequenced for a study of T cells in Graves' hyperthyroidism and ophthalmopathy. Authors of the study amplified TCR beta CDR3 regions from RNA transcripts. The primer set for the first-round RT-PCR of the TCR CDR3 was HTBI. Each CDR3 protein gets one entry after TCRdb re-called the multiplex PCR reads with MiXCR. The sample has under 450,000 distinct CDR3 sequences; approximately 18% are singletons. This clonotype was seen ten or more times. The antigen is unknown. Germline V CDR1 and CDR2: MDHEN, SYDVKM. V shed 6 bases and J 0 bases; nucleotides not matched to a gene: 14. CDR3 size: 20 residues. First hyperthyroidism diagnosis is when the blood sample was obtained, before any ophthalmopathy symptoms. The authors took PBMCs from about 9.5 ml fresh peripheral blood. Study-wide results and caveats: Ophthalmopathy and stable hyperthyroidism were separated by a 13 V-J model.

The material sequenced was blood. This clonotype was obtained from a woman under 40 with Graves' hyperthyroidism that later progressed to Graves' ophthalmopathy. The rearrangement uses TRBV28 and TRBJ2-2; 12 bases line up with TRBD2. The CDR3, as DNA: TGTGCCAGCAGCCTGGCAGCTGGGACTAGCGGGTCTACGAACACCGGGGAGCTGTTTTTT. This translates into CASSLAAGTSGSTNTGELFF.